This entry is about one TCR beta chain. V was trimmed by 2 bases and J by 3 bases, leaving 12 bases between them. The V gene's germline CDR1 is SGHDN and CDR2 FVKESK. This CDR3 contains 15 residues. The data were obtained in a study of identical twins. MiXCR, applied by TCRdb to the 5' RACE reads, yields one record per CDR3 protein. The table shows fewer than 900,000 distinct CDR3 sequences, with about 20% occurring only once. This sample also appeared in a second study, on T cells expressing NK-cell markers.

The chain employs TRBV14 and TRBJ2-3; TRBD2 is a possible D gene (5 bases). This receptor was identified in a woman younger than 35 in good health. The specimen was PBMCs. CDR3 region: CASSQYFRGTDTQYF. Here the CDR3 DNA reads TGTGCCAGCAGCCAATACTTCCGGGGTACAGATACGCAGTATTTT.